Below are 15 T cell receptor beta chains sequenced from a single sample in a study of blood T cells in healthy people across ages. Primed by a sample-barcoded 5' primer and a J-beta primer mix, a second PCR proceeded for 7 to 11 cycles. TCRdb analysed the 5' RACE reads with MiXCR anew, one entry per CDR3 protein. The table has more than 500,000 distinct CDR3 sequences, about 27% seen once; the top ten hold 3.6%. The same data also went into a second study, on T cells of mothers and their children.

Material for sequencing was blood. These receptors originate from a boy younger than 10 in good health.

The gene calls are TRBV6-6 and TRBJ2-7; TRBD2 matches at 12 bases. The J call may be mistaken, given a closer DNA end match to TRBJ2-5. The length of the CDR3 is 15 residues. In germline, CDR1 is MNHNY, CDR2 SVGAGI (reference sequence). CDR3 loop: CASRSSGRAAETQYF. The CDR3 coding sequence is TGTGCCAGCAGGTCTAGCGGGAGGGCCGCGGAGACCCAGTACTTC.

This clonotype appeared a few times. Given a much more abundant clone one base away, this may be a read error. The V and J genes are TRBV12-3 or TRBV12-4 and TRBJ2-5; 9 positions match TRBD2. The J call may not be correct, given that the DNA end is closer to TRBJ2-1. The CDR3 extends over 15 amino acids. The CDR3 DNA reads as TGTGCCAGCAGAGTTCAGCGGGAGGCTTGGAGTGAGCAGTTCTTC. Its translation: CASRVQREAWSEQFF.

This clonotype was found a few times. The V call is TRBV5-1, the J call TRBJ2-3, with 12 bases lining up with TRBD2. Germline CDR1 SGHRS, CDR2 YFSETQ. CDR3 length: 15 amino acids. Trimming took 8 bases from V and 2 from J; bases not matched to a gene: 6. The CDR3 loop is CASLAGGPNTDTQYF. CDR3 DNA sequence: TGCGCCAGTCTAGCGGGAGGGCCAAACACAGATACGCAGTATTTT.

The chain carries TRBV20-1 and TRBJ2-7; TRBD2 matches at 9 bases. The length of the CDR3 is 13 residues. J was trimmed by 6 bases and V by 2 bases; bases with no gene match: 5. Germline V lookup: CDR1 DFQATT, CDR2 SNEGSKA (reference sequence). The CDR3 bases are TGCAGTGCTAGACGCCTAGCGGGGCTCGAGCAGTACTTC. It specifies CSARRLAGLEQYF.

There are a few counts of this clonotype. V usage is TRBV7-8 and J usage is TRBJ1-5, with unresolved D. The CDR3 totals 16 residues. Germline CDR1 and CDR2: SGHVS and FQNEAQ. V was trimmed by 5 bases and J by 0 bases, leaving 14 bases between them. The CDR3 loop reads CASSPARVNSNQPQHF. DNA of the CDR3: TGTGCCAGCAGCCCAGCCCGGGTGAATAGCAATCAGCCCCAGCATTTT.

Here the CDR3 reads CASSLDDRVYEQYF. The CDR3 DNA follows: TGTGCCAGCAGCTTGGACGACAGGGTGTACGAGCAGTACTTC. This sequence joins TRBV7-2 and TRBJ2-5; 7 positions match TRBD1. Near its end, the DNA agrees better with TRBJ2-7, so the J call may be wrong. In germline, CDR1 is SGHTA, CDR2 FQGNSA. This CDR3 region has 14 residues.

The sample holds a few counts of this clonotype. The chain uses TRBV7-2 and TRBJ2-3; a possible D gene is TRBD2 (6 bases). Trimming cost V 4 bases and J 5 bases, with 16 bases left between them. This CDR3 has 15 amino acids. The V gene's germline CDR1 is SGHTA and CDR2 FQGNSA. The CDR3 region has the DNA TGTGCCAGCAGCTGGGGGGAGCGGGTCAGAGATACGCAGTATTTT. Its protein is CASSWGERVRDTQYF.

This sequence joins TRBV10-3 and TRBJ1-1; D is ambiguous. This CDR3 is 15 amino acids long. The V gene's germline CDR1 is ENHRY and CDR2 SYGVKD. Trimming shortened V by 0 bases and J by 4 bases, and 12 bases separated the two germline ends. The DNA of the CDR3 is TGTGCCATCAGTGAGTCTCCCGGGGTCCGCACTGAAGCTTTCTTT. Translating gives CAISESPGVRTEAFF.

As concerns this clonotype: Germline is not matched at one junction end, which may reflect a read error. V is TRBV5-1 and J is TRBJ2-1; 9 bases align to TRBD1. Germline-derived CDR1 and CDR2 are SGHRS and YFSETQ. This CDR3 is built from 15 residues. CDR3 bases: TGTGCCAGCAGCGTACGGGACAGGGTGGGTAATGAGCAGTTCTTC. Its protein product is CASSVRDRVGNEQFF.

This chain connects TRBV3-1 to TRBJ2-4; 12 bases match TRBD2. Germline-derived CDR1 and CDR2 are LGHDT and YNNKEL (reference sequence). V lost 8 bases to trimming and J lost 10 bases; unmatched junction nucleotides: 15. The CDR3 is 16 amino acids. The CDR3 sequence: CASGSELAGGLSIQYF. CDR3 nucleotide sequence: TGTGCCAGCGGTTCGGAACTAGCGGGAGGACTAAGTATTCAGTACTTC. Full variable domain (missing parts from reference TRBV3-1 and TRBJ2-4): DTAVSQTPKYLVTQMGNDKSIKCEQNLGHDTMYWYKQDSKKFLKIMFSYNNKELIINETVPNRFSPKSPDKAHLNLHINSLELGDSAVYFCASGSELAGGLSIQYFGAGTRLSVL.

Worth noting for this clonotype: A read error may account for a junction end that differs from germline. This chain uses TRBV27 with TRBJ2-1; perhaps TRBD2 as D (5 bases). Germline-derived CDR1 and CDR2 are MNHEY and SMNVEV (reference sequence). The CDR3 has 13 residues. The CDR3 region has the DNA TGTGCCGGCAGTTTAGAGGGTGTAAATGAGCAGTTCTTC. Translated: CAGSLEGVNEQFF.

V and J are TRBV4-3 and TRBJ2-7; D is undetermined. The CDR3 sequence is 15 residues long. CDR1 and CDR2 from the germline V gene are LGHNA and YSLEER. With 0 bases removed from V and 1 base from J, the gap between germline ends came to 10 bases. The CDR3 here is CASSQDFDRSYEQYF. The CDR3 nucleotides read TGCGCCAGCAGCCAAGATTTCGATCGTTCCTACGAGCAGTACTTC.

The chain recombines TRBV7-2 with TRBJ2-5; D is possibly TRBD2 (6 bases). The end of the DNA aligns better with TRBJ2-7, so the J call may be wrong. Germline V gives CDR1 SGHTA, CDR2 FQGNSA. The CDR3 has 16 amino acids. The CDR3, as DNA: TGTGCCAGCAGCTTAGGAGGGACTTCCTACTCCTACGAGCAGTACTTC. Translated, it gives CASSLGGTSYSYEQYF.

V gene TRBV20-1 combines with J gene TRBJ2-4; 8 nucleotides align to TRBD2. This CDR3 is 18 amino acids long. Trimming removed 0 bases from V and 7 bases from J; junction bases left unmatched: 17. CDR1 and CDR2 (germline): DFQATT, SNEGSKA (reference sequence). The CDR3 region has the DNA TGCAGTGCTAGAGATATCAAAAGCGGGAGCCTACCGGGGAACATTCAGTACTTC. Protein product: CSARDIKSGSLPGNIQYF.

This clonotype was counted between two and nine times. This chain uses TRBV29-1 with TRBJ2-5, with D possibly matching TRBD1 (8 bases). V was clipped by 6 bases and J by 2 bases, with 16 bases between them. The CDR3 runs to 14 residues. From germline, CDR1 is SQVTM and CDR2 ANQGSEA. In nucleotides, the CDR3 is TGCAGCGTGCGGACAGGGAGGGCACAAGAGACCCAGTACTTC. Translated: CSVRTGRAQETQYF.